The 11 T cell receptor beta chains below come from one sample, sequenced in a study of T-cell reconstitution after alpha-beta-depleted transplantation in children. Unique molecular identifiers were built into the TCRbeta library. TCRdb analysed the PCR reads with MiXCR anew, one entry per CDR3 protein. Of 440,000 or so distinct CDR3 sequences listed, roughly two fifths are singletons. This specimen consisted of PBMCs, obtained before TCRalphabeta/CD19-depleted stem cell transplant. These receptors originate from a girl aged 2-10 years with aplastic anemia, due to receive a stem cell transplant.

V is TRBV24-1 and J is TRBJ1-1; maybe TRBD1 (6 bases). Trimming pared 7 bases from V and 3 bases from J, leaving 20 bases between. The CDR3 loop spans 16 amino acids. Germline V CDR1 and CDR2: KGHDR, SFDVKD. The CDR3 DNA follows: TGTGCCACCAGGGGAAGACAGGCGCAATTCGACACTGAAGCTTTCTTT. It yields the protein CATRGRQAQFDTEAFF.

The chain is built from TRBV5-5 and TRBJ1-1; no clear D gene. V lost 0 bases to trimming and J lost 0 bases, with 6 bases between them. The CDR3 extends over 14 amino acids. Germline lookup yields CDR1 SGHKS and CDR2 YYEKEE (reference sequence). The CDR3, as DNA: TGTGCCAGCAGCTTGGTGGTGATGAACACTGAAGCTTTCTTT. Its translation: CASSLVVMNTEAFF.

V is TRBV29-1 and J is TRBJ2-7; possibly TRBD2 for D (6 bases). Germline loops: CDR1 SQVTM, CDR2 ANQGSEA. The CDR3 contains 13 residues. V was clipped by 0 bases and J by 6 bases, with 12 bases between them. This CDR3 reads CSVEEGGKAEQYF. The CDR3 DNA is TGCAGCGTTGAAGAGGGGGGTAAAGCCGAGCAGTACTTC.

This chain uses TRBV4-2 with TRBJ2-1; TRBD2 matches at 9 bases. Germline CDR1 LGHNA, CDR2 YNFKEQ. The ends lost 4 bases at V and 0 bases at J; junction bases unmatched: 7. The length of the CDR3 is 17 residues. The CDR3 DNA reads as TGTGCCAGCAGCCTAAGGCGGGAGGGCCCCTCCTACAATGAGCAGTTCTTC. Its protein product is CASSLRREGPSYNEQFF.

This clonotype was detected a few times. The chain has TRBV10-3 and TRBJ1-1; the match to TRBD1 covers 9 bases. The CDR3 consists of 15 residues. Germline-derived CDR1 and CDR2 are ENHRY and SYGVKD. Losses at the gene ends were 5 bases for V and 5 bases for J; bases not matched to a gene: 9. The CDR3 DNA reads TGTGCCATCAGTACCTTACAGGGGGCCGGAACTGAAGCTTTCTTT. Translation: CAISTLQGAGTEAFF.

On this clonotype: This may come from a read error, since a much larger clone is one base off. This CDR3 fails to terminate in the conserved phenylalanine or tryptophan, so it likely reflects a read error. The chain uses TRBV27 and TRBJ2-1; maybe TRBD2 (6 bases). Between the trimmed V and J ends, which lost 7 bases and 4 bases, there was a span of 14 bases. Germline V gene data show CDR1 as MNHEY and CDR2 as SMNVEV (reference sequence). The CDR3 runs 14 residues. CDR3 bases: TGTGCCAGCACTCGGGACGGGAGATACAATGAGCAGTTCTCC. Translated, it gives CASTRDGRYNEQFS.

V gene TRBV20-1 combines with J gene TRBJ1-4, with TRBD1 matching 7 bases. V lost 6 bases to trimming and J lost 4 bases; unmatched junction nucleotides: 5. This CDR3 spans 13 amino acids. Per germline, CDR1 DFQATT and CDR2 SNEGSKA (reference sequence). The CDR3: CSAGTVLNEKLFF. The CDR3 bases are TGCAGTGCCGGGACAGTCCTTAATGAAAAACTGTTTTTT.

The chain combines TRBV5-1 with TRBJ1-1; D unclear. This CDR3 is 14 amino acids long. Germline V gene lookup returns CDR1 SGHRS and CDR2 YFSETQ. Trimming removed 2 bases at V and 2 bases at J, with 10 bases between. Here the CDR3 reads CASSLPGDNTEAFF. CDR3 DNA: TGCGCCAGCAGCTTACCGGGAGATAACACTGAAGCTTTCTTT.

Many counts were recorded for this clonotype. J is TRBJ2-2 and V is TRBV11-2; the match to TRBD2 covers 8 bases. Germline V lookup: CDR1 SGHAT, CDR2 FQNNGV. The CDR3 runs 16 residues. V shed 5 bases, J shed 1 base, and the junction held 6 bases outside the gene matches. Here the CDR3 DNA reads TGTGCCAGCAGCCCCCTTAGCGGGAAGAACACCGGGGAGCTGTTTTTT. Residues: CASSPLSGKNTGELFF.

The CDR3 reads CASSSPGLTGSPLHF. The DNA of the CDR3 is TGTGCCAGCAGTTCCCCCGGGTTAACGGGTTCACCCCTCCACTTT. The V call is TRBV28, the J call TRBJ1-6; D call uncertain. The CDR3 sequence is 15 residues long. Per the germline V gene, CDR1 is MDHEN and CDR2 is SYDVKM. The V gene lost 4 bases and the J gene lost 9 bases, with 16 bases spanning the gap.

The V call is TRBV5-1, the J call TRBJ1-2; D is undetermined. Germline loops: CDR1 SGHRS, CDR2 YFSETQ. CDR3 length: 15 amino acids. With 4 bases removed from V and 0 bases from J, the gap between germline ends came to 13 bases. CDR3 in DNA: TGCGCCAGCAGCCCGTCGACCTCAACTAACTATGGCTACACCTTC. Residues: CASSPSTSTNYGYTF.